This TCR beta chain was sequenced in a study of lymphopenia after photon versus proton radiotherapy. General study results and limits: Post-nadir diversity loss with photons came from oligoclonal expansion, particularly CD8+ Temra cells. Under photons, naive T cells and diversity fell while effector/memory populations rose. In patients who died, overall survival fell as post-nadir TCR diversity dropped more.

Trimming took 2 bases from V and 3 from J; bases not matched to a gene: 7. Looked up from germline, CDR1 is WNHNN and CDR2 is SYGVQD (reference sequence). This CDR3 has 17 residues. Assay: immunoSEQ multiplex PCR; the TCRdb copy retains only in-frame clones and omits some. The sample lists roughly 3,000 clones, 85% to 95% occurring once. In the case of this clone: Its specificity is unknown.

The genes are TRBV10-1 and TRBJ2-2; the match to TRBD1 covers 9 bases. The sequence was collected from a woman aged 70-85 years with pancreatic cancer. The sequences come from peripheral blood, collected from a patient treated with photon-based radiotherapy. Here the CDR3 reads CASSEPRDRAYTGELFF. CDR3 DNA: TGCGCCAGCAGTGAGCCCCGGGACAGGGCCTACACCGGGGAGCTGTTTTTT.